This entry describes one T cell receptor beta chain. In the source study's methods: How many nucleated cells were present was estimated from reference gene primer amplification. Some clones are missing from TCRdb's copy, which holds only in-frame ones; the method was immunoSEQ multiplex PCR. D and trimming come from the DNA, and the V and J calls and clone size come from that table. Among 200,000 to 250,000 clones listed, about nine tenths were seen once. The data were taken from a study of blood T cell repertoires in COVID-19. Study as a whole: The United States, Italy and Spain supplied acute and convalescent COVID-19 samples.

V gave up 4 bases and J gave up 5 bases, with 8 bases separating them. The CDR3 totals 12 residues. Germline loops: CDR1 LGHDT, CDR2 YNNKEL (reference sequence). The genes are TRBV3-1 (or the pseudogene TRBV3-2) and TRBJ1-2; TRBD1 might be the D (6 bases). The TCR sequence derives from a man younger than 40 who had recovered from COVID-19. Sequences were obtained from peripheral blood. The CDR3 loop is CASSRDIYGYTF. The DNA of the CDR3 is TGTGCCAGCAGCCGGGACATTTATGGCTACACCTTC.